This TCR beta chain was sequenced during a study of blood T cell repertoires in COVID-19. Study details: Whether acute or convalescent, the COVID-19 samples came from the United States, Italy and Spain.

The CDR3 sequence is 15 residues long. CDR1 SGHAT and CDR2 FQNNGV come from the germline V gene. Trimming pared 5 bases from V and 3 bases from J, leaving 13 bases between. This clone was observed a few times. Generated by immunoSEQ multiplex PCR, the TCRdb table keeps only in-frame clones and is missing some. The sample includes tens of thousands of clones, approximately 77% of them seen just once. The material sequenced was peripheral blood. The TCR originated in a human donor in a cohort sampled during active COVID-19. The rearrangement links TRBV11-2 to TRBJ2-2; the D gene is possibly TRBD1 (5 bases). CDR3 bases: TGTGCCAGCAGCCCAAGGGGTCTCTACACCGGGGAGCTGTTTTTT. Its protein product is CASSPRGLYTGELFF.